This entry is about one T cell receptor beta chain. It may be a read error: a sequence one base away is much more abundant. This entry comes from a study of early T cells in non-severe SARS-CoV-2 infection. About the research overall: The sequenced material was bulk RNA from unsorted whole blood, and its chains were unpaired.

Attached unique molecular identifiers marked individual cDNA molecules. Each CDR3 protein is one row after TCRdb ran MiXCR on the 5' RACE reads. The sample lists some 120,000 distinct CDR3 sequences, 15% occurring once. The source of this sequence is an adult who was a healthcare worker with PCR-confirmed SARS-CoV-2 infection or an uninfected control (not recorded which). Sequencing was done on a sample of whole blood.

CDR3 coding DNA: TGTGCCAGCAGTGAGGGGACCGGTAATGAAAAACTGTTTTTT. Translating gives CASSEGTGNEKLFF. J is TRBJ1-4 and V is TRBV6-1, with TRBD1 as a possible D gene (5 bases). CDR3 length: 14 residues. Per the germline V gene, CDR1 is MNHNS and CDR2 is SASEGT. V was trimmed by 3 bases and J by 4 bases, leaving 9 bases between them.